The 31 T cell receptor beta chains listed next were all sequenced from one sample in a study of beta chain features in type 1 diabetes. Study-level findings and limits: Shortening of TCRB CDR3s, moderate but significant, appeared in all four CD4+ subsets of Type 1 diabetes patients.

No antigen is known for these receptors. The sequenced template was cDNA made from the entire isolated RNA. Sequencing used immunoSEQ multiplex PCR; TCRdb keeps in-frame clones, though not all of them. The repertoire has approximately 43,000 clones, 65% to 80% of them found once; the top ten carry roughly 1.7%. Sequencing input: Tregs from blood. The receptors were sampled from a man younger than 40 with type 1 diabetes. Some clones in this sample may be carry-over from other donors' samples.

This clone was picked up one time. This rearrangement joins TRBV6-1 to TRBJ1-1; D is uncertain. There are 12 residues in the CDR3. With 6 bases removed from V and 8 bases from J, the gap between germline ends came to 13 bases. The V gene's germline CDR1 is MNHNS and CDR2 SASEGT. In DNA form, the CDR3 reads TGTGCCAGCAGGGGCCCACAAAACGAAGCTTTCTTT. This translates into CASRGPQNEAFF.

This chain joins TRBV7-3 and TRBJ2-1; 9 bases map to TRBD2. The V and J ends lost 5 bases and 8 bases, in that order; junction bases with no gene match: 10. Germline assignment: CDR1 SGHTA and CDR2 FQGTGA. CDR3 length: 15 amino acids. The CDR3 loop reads CASSPPGLAFDEQFF. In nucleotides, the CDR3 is TGTGCCAGCAGCCCTCCGGGACTAGCTTTCGATGAGCAGTTCTTC.

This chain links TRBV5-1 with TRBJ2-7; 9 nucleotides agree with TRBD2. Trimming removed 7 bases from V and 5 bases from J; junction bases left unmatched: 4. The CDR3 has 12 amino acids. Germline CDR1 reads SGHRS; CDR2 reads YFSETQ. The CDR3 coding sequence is TGCGCCAGCGGCGGGGGGGCCAACGAGCAGTACTTC. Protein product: CASGGGANEQYF.

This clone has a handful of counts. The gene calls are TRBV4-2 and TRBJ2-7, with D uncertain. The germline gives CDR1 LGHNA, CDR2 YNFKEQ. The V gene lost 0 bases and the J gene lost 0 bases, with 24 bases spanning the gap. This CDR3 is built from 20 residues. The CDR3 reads CASSQDLKFPHSHLSYEQYF. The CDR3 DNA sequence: TGTGCCAGCAGCCAAGATTTGAAATTTCCCCACAGCCATCTCTCCTACGAGCAGTACTTC.

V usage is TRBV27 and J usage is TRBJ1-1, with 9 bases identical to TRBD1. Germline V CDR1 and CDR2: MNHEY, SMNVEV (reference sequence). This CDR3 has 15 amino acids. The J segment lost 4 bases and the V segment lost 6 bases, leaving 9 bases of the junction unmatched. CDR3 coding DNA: TGTGCCAGCAGGAGGACAGGGGCAGGAGCCACTGAAGCTTTCTTT. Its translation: CASRRTGAGATEAFF.

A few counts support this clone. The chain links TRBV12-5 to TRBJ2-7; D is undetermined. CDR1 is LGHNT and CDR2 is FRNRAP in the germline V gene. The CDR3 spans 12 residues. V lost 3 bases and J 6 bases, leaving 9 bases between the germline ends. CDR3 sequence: CASGFSPPEQYF. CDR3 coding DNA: TGTGCTAGTGGTTTCTCCCCTCCCGAGCAGTACTTC.

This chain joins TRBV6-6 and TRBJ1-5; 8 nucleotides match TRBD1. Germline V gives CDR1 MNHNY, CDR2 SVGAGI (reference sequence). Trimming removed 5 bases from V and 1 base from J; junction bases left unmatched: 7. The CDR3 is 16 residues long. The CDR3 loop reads CASSTGGWVSNQPQHF. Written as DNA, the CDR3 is TGTGCCAGCAGTACAGGGGGGTGGGTGAGCAATCAGCCCCAGCATTTT.

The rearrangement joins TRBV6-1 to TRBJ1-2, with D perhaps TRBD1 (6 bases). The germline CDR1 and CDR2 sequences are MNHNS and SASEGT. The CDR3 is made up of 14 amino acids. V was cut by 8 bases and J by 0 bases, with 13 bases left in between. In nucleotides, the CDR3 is TGTGCCAGCGAACCCGGGACACCTAACTATGGCTACACCTTC. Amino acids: CASEPGTPNYGYTF.

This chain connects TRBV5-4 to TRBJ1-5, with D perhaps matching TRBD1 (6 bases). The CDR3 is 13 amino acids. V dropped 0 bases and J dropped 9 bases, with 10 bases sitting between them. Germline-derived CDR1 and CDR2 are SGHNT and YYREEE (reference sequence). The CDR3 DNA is TGTGCCAGCAGCTTGGAGGGGGGGAGGCCCCAGCATTTT. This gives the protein CASSLEGGRPQHF.

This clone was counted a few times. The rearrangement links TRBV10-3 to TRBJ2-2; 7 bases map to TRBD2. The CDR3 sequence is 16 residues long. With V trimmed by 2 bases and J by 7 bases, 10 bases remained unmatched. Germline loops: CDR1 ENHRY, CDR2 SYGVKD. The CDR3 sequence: CAISEPGLDGSGELFF. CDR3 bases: TGTGCCATCAGTGAGCCCGGACTAGATGGGAGCGGGGAGCTGTTTTTT.

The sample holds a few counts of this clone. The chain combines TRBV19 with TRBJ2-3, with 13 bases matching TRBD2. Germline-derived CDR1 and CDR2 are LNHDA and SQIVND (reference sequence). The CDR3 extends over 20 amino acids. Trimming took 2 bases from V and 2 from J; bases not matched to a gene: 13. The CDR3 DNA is TGTGCCAGTAGTATACCCTATGGACTAGCGGGGGCCCTATCCACAGATACGCAGTATTTT. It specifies CASSIPYGLAGALSTDTQYF.

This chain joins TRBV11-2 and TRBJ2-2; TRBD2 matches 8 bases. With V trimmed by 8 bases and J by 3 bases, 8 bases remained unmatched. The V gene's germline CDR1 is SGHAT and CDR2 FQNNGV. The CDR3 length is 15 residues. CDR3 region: CASGPGTRYTGELFF. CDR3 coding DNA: TGTGCCAGCGGTCCCGGGACTAGATACACCGGGGAGCTGTTTTTT.

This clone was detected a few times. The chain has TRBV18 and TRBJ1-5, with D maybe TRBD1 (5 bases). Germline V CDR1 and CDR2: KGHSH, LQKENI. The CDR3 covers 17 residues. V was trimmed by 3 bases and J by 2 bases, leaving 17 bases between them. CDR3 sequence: CASSPGRGGAGNQPQHF. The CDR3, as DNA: TGTGCCAGCTCACCGGGCCGGGGAGGGGCCGGCAATCAGCCCCAGCATTTT.

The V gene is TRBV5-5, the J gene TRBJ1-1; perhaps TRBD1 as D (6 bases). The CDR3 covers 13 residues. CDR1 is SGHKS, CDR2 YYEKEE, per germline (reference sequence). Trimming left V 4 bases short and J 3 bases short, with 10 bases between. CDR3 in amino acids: CASSTRGDTEAFF. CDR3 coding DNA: TGTGCCAGCAGCACCAGGGGTGACACTGAAGCTTTCTTT. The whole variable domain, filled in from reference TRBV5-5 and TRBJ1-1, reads DAGVTQSPTHLIKTRGQQVTLRCSPISGHKSVSWYQQVLGQGPQFIFQYYEKEERGRGNFPDRFSARQFPNYSSELNVNALLLGDSALYLCASSTRGDTEAFFGQGTRLTVV.

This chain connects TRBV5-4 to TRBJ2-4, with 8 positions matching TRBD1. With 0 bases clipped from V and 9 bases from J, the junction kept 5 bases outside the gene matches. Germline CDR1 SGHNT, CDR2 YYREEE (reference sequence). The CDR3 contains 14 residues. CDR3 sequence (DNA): TGTGCCAGCAGCTTGGCCATCGGACAGGGCATTCAGTACTTC. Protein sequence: CASSLAIGQGIQYF.

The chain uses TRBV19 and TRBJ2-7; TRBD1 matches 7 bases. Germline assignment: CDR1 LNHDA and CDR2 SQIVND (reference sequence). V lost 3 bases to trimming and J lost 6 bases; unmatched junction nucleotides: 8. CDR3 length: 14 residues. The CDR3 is CASSMRQGKGEQYF. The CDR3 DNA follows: TGTGCCAGTAGTATGCGACAGGGAAAGGGCGAGCAGTACTTC.

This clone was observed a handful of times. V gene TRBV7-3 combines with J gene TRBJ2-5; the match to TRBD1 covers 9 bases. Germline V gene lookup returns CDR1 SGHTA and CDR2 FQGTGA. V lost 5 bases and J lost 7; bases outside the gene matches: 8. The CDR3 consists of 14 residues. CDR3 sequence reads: CASSPGQGSGTQYF. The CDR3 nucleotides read TGTGCCAGCAGCCCGGGACAGGGATCGGGGACCCAGTACTTC. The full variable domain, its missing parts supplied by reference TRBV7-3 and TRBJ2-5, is GAGVSQTPSNKVTEKGKYVELRCDPISGHTALYWYRQSLGQGPEFLIYFQGTGAADDSGLPNDRFFAVRPEGSVSTLKIQRTERGDSAVYLCASSPGQGSGTQYFGPGTRLLVL.

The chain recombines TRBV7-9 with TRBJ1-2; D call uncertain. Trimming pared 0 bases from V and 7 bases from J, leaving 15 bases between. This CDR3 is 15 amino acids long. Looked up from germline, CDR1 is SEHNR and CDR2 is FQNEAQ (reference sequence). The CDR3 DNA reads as TGTGCCAGCAGCTTAGCATCCGGAGGGTTAGGTGGCTACACCTTC. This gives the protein CASSLASGGLGGYTF.

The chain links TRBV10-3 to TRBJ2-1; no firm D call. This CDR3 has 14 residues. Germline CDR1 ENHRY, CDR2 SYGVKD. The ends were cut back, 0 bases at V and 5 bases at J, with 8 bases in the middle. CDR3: CAISESGQNNEQFF. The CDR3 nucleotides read TGTGCCATCAGTGAGTCTGGGCAGAACAATGAGCAGTTCTTC.

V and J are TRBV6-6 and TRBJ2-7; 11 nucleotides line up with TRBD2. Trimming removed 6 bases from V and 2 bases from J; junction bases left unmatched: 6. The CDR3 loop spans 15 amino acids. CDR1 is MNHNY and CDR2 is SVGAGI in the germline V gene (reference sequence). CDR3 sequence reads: CASSSPTSGTYEQYF. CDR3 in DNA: TGTGCCAGCAGCTCCCCGACTAGCGGGACCTACGAGCAGTACTTC.

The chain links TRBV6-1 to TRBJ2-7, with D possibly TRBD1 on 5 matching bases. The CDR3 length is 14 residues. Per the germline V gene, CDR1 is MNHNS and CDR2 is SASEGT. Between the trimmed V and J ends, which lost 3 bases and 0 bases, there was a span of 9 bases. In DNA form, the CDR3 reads TGTGCCAGCAGTGATTTGACAGTCTCCTACGAGCAGTACTTC. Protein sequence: CASSDLTVSYEQYF.

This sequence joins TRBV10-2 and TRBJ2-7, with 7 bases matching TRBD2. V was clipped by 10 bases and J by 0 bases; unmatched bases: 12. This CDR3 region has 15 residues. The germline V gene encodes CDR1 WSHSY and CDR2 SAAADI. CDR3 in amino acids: CATLPAGSHSYEQYF. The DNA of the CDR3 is TGCGCCACCCTGCCAGCGGGATCACACTCCTACGAGCAGTACTTC.

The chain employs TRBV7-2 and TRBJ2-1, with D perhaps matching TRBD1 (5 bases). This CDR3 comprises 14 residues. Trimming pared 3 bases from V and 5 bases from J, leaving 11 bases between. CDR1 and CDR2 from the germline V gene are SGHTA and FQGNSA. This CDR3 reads CASSLARVHNEQFF. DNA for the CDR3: TGTGCCAGCAGCTTGGCCAGGGTCCACAATGAGCAGTTCTTC.

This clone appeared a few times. This chain's CDR3 is CASSVASLGADTQYF. In DNA, the CDR3 is TGTGCCAGCAGCGTAGCCTCGCTCGGGGCAGATACGCAGTATTTT. The chain joins TRBV9 to TRBJ2-3; D possibly corresponds to TRBD2 (5 bases). V lost 0 bases and J 4 bases, leaving 12 bases between the germline ends. The germline CDR1 and CDR2 sequences are SGDLS and YYNGEE. The CDR3 runs 15 residues.

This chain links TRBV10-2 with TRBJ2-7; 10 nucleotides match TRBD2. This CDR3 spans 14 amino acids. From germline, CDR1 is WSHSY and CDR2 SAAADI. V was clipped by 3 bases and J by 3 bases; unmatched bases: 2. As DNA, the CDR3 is TGCGCCAGCAGTGATCTAGCGGGAGTCTACGAGCAGTACTTC. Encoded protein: CASSDLAGVYEQYF.

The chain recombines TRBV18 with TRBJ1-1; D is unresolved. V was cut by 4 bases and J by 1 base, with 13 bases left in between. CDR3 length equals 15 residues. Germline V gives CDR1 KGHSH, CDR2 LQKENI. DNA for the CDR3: TGTGCCAGCTCACAAAACGCCCAGGAGAACACTGAAGCTTTCTTT. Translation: CASSQNAQENTEAFF.

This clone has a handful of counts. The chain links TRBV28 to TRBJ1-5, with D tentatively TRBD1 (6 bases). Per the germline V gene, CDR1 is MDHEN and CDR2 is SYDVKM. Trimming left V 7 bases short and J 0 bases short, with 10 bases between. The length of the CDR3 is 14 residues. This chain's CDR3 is CASKGHHSNQPQHF. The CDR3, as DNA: TGTGCCAGCAAGGGACACCATAGCAATCAGCCCCAGCATTTT.

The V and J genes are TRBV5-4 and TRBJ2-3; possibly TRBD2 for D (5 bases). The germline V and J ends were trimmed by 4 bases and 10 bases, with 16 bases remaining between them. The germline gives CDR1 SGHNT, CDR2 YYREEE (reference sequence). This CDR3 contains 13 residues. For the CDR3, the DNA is TGTGCCAGCAGCGATTCTAGCTTGAGTTCGCAGTATTTT. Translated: CASSDSSLSSQYF.

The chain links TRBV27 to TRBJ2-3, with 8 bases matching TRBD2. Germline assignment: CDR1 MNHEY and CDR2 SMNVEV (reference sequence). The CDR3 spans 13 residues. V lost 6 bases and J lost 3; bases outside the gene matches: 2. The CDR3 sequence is CASRTGGTDTQYF. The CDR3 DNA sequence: TGTGCCAGCAGAACGGGGGGGACAGATACGCAGTATTTT.

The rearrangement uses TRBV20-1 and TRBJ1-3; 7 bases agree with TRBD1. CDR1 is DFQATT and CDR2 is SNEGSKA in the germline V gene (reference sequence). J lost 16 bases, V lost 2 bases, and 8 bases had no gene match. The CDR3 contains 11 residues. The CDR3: CSARTNDRVYF. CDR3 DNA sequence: TGCAGTGCTAGAACTAACGACAGGGTGTATTTT.

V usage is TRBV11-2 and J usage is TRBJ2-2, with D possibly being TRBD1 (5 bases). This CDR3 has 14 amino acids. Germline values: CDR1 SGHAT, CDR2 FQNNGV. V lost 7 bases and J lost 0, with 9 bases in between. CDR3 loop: CASNRNSNTGELFF. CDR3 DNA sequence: TGTGCCAGCAACAGGAACTCGAACACCGGGGAGCTGTTTTTT. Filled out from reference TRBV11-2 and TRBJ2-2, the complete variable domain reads EAGVAQSPRYKIIEKRQSVAFWCNPISGHATLYWYQQILGQGPKLLIQFQNNGVVDDSQLPKDRFSAERLKGVDSTLKIQPAKLEDSAVYLCASNRNSNTGELFFGEGSRLTVL.